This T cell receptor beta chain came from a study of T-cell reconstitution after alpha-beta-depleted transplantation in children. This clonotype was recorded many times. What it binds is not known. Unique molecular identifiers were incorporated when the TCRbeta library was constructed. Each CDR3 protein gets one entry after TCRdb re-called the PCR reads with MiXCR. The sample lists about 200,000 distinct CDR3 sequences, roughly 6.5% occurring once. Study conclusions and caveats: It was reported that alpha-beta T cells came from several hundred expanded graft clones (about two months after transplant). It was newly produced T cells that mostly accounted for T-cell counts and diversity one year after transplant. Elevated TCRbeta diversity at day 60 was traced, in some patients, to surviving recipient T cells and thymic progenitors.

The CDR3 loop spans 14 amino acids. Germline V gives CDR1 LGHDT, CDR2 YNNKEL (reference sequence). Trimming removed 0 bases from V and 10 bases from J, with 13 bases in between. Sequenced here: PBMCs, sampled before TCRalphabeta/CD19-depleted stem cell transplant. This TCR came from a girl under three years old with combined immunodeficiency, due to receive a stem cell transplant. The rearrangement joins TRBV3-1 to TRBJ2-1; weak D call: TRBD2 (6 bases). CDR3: CASSQDGGRMEQFF. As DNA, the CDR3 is TGTGCCAGCAGCCAAGATGGGGGGAGAATGGAGCAGTTCTTC.